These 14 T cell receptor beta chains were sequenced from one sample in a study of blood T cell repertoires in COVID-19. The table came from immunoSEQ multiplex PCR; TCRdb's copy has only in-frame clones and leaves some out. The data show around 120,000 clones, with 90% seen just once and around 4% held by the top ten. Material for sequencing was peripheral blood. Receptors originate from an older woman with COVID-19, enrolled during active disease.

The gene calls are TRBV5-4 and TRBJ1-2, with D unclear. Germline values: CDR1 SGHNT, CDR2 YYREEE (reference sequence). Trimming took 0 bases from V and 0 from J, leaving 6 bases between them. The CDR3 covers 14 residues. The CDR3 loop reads CASSLERANYGYTF. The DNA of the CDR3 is TGTGCCAGCAGCTTGGAACGAGCTAACTATGGCTACACCTTC.

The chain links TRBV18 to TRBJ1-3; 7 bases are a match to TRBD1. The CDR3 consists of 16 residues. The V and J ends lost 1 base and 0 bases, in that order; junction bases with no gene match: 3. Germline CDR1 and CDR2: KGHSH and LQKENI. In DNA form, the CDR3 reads TGTGCCAGCTCACCACAGGGGGCTTTCTCTGGAAACACCATATATTTT. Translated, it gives CASSPQGAFSGNTIYF.

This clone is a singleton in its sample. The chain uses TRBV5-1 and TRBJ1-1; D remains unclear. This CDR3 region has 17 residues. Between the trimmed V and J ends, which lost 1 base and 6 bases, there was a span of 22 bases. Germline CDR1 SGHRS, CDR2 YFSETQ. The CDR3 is CASSLYLGSGDSAEAFF. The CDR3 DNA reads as TGCGCCAGCAGCTTGTACTTGGGATCCGGGGATTCCGCTGAAGCTTTCTTT.

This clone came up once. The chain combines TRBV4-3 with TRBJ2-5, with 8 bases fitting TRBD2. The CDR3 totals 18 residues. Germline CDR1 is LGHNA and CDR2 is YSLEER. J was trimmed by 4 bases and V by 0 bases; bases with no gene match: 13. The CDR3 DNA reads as TGCGCCAGCAGCCAAGATCTATCCCGGGGGGGCTACCCAGAGACCCAGTACTTC. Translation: CASSQDLSRGGYPETQYF.

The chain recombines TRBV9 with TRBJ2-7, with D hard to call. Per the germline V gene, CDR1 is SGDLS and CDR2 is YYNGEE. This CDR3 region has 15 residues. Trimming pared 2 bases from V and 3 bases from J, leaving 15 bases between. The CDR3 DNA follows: TGTGCCAGCAGCGTTCGGAGCTCCCTTCTCTACGAGCAGTACTTC. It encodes CASSVRSSLLYEQYF. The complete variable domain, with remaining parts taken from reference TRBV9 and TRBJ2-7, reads DSGVTQTPKHLITATGQRVTLRCSPRSGDLSVYWYQQSLDQGLQFLIQYYNGEERAKGNILERFSAQQFPDLHSELNLSSLELGDSALYFCASSVRSSLLYEQYFGPGTRLTVT.

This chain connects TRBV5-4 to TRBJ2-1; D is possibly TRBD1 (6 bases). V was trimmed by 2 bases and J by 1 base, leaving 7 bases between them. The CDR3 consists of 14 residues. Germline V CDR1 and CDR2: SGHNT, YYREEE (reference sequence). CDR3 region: CASSLQGSYNEQFF. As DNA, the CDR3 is TGTGCCAGCAGCTTACAGGGTTCCTACAATGAGCAGTTCTTC.

The CDR3 is CASSKTTHETQYF. The CDR3 nucleotides are TGTGCCAGCAGCAAGACTACACACGAGACCCAGTACTTC. The chain joins TRBV12-3 or TRBV12-4 to TRBJ2-5; weak D call: TRBD2 (5 bases). The CDR3 sequence is 13 residues long. Trimming stripped 6 bases from V and 5 bases from J, with 13 bases between.

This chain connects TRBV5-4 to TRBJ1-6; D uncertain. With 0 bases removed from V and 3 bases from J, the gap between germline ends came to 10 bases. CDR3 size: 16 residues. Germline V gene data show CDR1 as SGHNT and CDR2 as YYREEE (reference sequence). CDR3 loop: CASSLELTLYNSPLHF. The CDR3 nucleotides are TGTGCCAGCAGCTTGGAGCTCACCCTCTATAATTCACCCCTCCACTTT.

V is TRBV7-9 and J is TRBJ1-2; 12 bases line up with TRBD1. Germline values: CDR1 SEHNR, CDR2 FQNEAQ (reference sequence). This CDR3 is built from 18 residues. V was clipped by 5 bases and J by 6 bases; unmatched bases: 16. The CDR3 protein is CASSPQGSYGTGGHGYTF. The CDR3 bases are TGTGCCAGCAGCCCGCAGGGGTCCTACGGGACAGGGGGCCATGGCTACACCTTC.

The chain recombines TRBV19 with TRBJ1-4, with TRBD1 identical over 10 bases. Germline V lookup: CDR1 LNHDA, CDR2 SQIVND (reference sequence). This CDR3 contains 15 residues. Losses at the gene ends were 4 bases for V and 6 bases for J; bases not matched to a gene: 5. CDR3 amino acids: CASSTTGTGDEKLFF. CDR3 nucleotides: TGTGCCAGTAGTACAACCGGGACAGGGGATGAAAAACTGTTTTTT.

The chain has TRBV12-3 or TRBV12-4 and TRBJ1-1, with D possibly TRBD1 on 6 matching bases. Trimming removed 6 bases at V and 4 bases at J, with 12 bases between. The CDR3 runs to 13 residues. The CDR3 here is CASRTTGITEAFF. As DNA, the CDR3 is TGTGCCAGCAGAACTACAGGGATCACTGAAGCTTTCTTT.

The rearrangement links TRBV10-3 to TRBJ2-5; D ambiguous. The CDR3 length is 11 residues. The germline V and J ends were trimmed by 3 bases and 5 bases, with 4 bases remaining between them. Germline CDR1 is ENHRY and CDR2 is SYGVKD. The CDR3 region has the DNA TGTGCCATCAGTGACGGGGAGACCCAGTACTTC. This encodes CAISDGETQYF.

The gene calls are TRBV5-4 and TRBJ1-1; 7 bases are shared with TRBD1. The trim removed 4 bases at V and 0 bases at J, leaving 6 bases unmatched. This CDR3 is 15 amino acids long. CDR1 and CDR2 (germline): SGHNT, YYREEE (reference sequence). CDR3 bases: TGTGCCAGCAGCACGACAGGGTTGATGAACACTGAAGCTTTCTTT. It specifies CASSTTGLMNTEAFF.

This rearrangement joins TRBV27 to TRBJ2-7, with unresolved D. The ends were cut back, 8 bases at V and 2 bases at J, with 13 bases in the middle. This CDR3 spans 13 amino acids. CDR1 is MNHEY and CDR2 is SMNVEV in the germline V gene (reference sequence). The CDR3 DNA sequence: TGTGCCAGCGCATTGGCGGCAGCCTACGAGCAGTACTTC. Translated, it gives CASALAAAYEQYF.